The next 26 T cell receptor beta chains were all read from a single sample in a study of T cells in Graves' hyperthyroidism and ophthalmopathy. The investigators amplified TCR beta CDR3 regions from RNA transcripts. The primer set for the first-round RT-PCR of the TCR CDR3 was HTBI. TCRdb reprocessed the multiplex PCR reads with MiXCR, giving one entry per CDR3 protein. The sample has 400,000 to 550,000 distinct CDR3 sequences, approximately 24% seen once. The sequenced sample consisted of blood. These TCRs come from a woman aged 30 to 39 with Graves' ophthalmopathy.

In its sample, this clonotype was seen many times. The chain's CDR3 is CASSYNEGGLETQYF. For the CDR3, the DNA is TGTGCCAGCAGTTACAACGAGGGGGGCTTGGAGACCCAGTACTTC. V usage is TRBV6-2 or TRBV6-3 and J usage is TRBJ2-5, with D perhaps given as TRBD1 or TRBD2 (6 bases each). Germline CDR1 reads MNHEY; CDR2 reads SVGEGT. CDR3 size: 15 residues. V shed 2 bases and J shed 5 bases, with 15 bases lying between them.

CDR3 DNA sequence: TGTGCCAGTAGTATCGAGCGGGGTGCAGAGACCCAGTACTTC. Translation: CASSIERGAETQYF. V gene TRBV19 combines with J gene TRBJ2-5, with 7 positions matching TRBD2. The J segment lost 4 bases and the V segment lost 3 bases, leaving 5 bases of the junction unmatched. Germline V gene data show CDR1 as LNHDA and CDR2 as SQIVND (reference sequence). The CDR3 has 14 amino acids. Using reference TRBV19 and TRBJ2-5 for the parts outside the CDR3, the full variable domain is DGGITQSPKYLFRKEGQNVTLSCEQNLNHDAMYWYRQDPGQGLRLIYYSQIVNDFQKGDIAEGYSVSREKKESFPLTVTSAQKNPTAFYLCASSIERGAETQYFGPGTRLLVL.

This clonotype was observed many times. This chain uses TRBV12-3 or TRBV12-4 with TRBJ1-1; 7 bases are a match to TRBD1. J was trimmed by 3 bases and V by 4 bases; bases with no gene match: 5. CDR3 length: 14 amino acids. This CDR3 reads CASSSRQGYTEAFF. The CDR3 DNA reads TGTGCCAGCAGTTCCCGACAGGGCTACACTGAAGCTTTCTTT.

At least ten counts were recorded for this clonotype. The chain joins TRBV6-6 to TRBJ2-3, with TRBD2 matching 9 bases. Trimming cost V 3 bases and J 14 bases; bases outside gene matches: 15. This CDR3 is 15 amino acids long. From germline, CDR1 is MNHNY and CDR2 SVGAGI (reference sequence). The CDR3, as DNA: TGTGCCAGCAGTTATATCCATGGGAGCGGGGGGAAGCTGTATTTT. It encodes CASSYIHGSGGKLYF.

There are many counts of this clonotype. This rearrangement joins TRBV12-3 or TRBV12-4 to TRBJ2-5, with unresolved D. This CDR3 region has 13 residues. The V and J ends lost 5 bases and 2 bases respectively, with 9 bases between them. The CDR3 loop is CASSLMGQETQYF. The CDR3 DNA sequence: TGTGCCAGCAGTCTAATGGGGCAAGAGACCCAGTACTTC.

This clonotype has ten or more counts. The chain links TRBV6-1 to TRBJ2-7; D not certain. CDR3 length: 16 amino acids. V lost 7 bases to trimming and J lost 0 bases, with 19 bases between them. Per the germline V gene, CDR1 is MNHNS and CDR2 is SASEGT. The DNA of the CDR3 is TGTGCCAGCACCCCCCTACACTCAGAACTCTCCTACGAGCAGTACTTC. This gives the protein CASTPLHSELSYEQYF.

This chain joins TRBV27 and TRBJ2-7; D ambiguous. With 5 bases removed from V and 5 bases from J, the gap between germline ends came to 1 base. This CDR3 comprises 9 residues. CDR1 is MNHEY and CDR2 is SMNVEV in the germline V gene (reference sequence). The CDR3 DNA is TGTGCCAGCAGTCACGAGCAGTACTTC. Translating gives CASSHEQYF.

The rearrangement links TRBV19 to TRBJ2-5, with 9 bases aligning to TRBD1. Germline assignment: CDR1 LNHDA and CDR2 SQIVND (reference sequence). After removal of 5 bases from V and 2 bases from J, the junction contained 6 bases not matched to a gene. The CDR3 loop spans 15 amino acids. DNA of the CDR3: TGTGCCAGTAGTGAAGGGACAGGGAAACAAGAGACCCAGTACTTC. Protein sequence: CASSEGTGKQETQYF.

This clonotype was picked up many times. The genes are TRBV19 and TRBJ1-2, with D possibly being TRBD1 (6 bases). This CDR3 contains 11 residues. Germline values: CDR1 LNHDA, CDR2 SQIVND (reference sequence). Trimming pared 5 bases from V and 8 bases from J, leaving 9 bases between. CDR3 sequence reads: CASSWTVGYTF. The CDR3 DNA follows: TGTGCCAGTAGTTGGACAGTCGGCTACACCTTC.

This clonotype was seen repeatedly, ten times or more. This sequence joins TRBV6-1 and TRBJ2-2, with D perhaps TRBD1 or TRBD2 (5 bases each). Trimming cost V 8 bases and J 6 bases, with 19 bases left between them. Germline values: CDR1 MNHNS, CDR2 SASEGT. This CDR3 is 15 amino acids long. The chain's CDR3 is CASSNVGVGPGELFF. The CDR3 region has the DNA TGTGCCAGCTCAAACGTGGGGGTTGGTCCCGGGGAGCTGTTTTTT.

This clonotype occurred many times. The chain joins TRBV20-1 to TRBJ1-6; 8 bases align to TRBD1. The CDR3 runs 14 residues. Unmatched junction bases numbered 7, after V lost 2 bases and J lost 10 bases. Germline V gene lookup returns CDR1 DFQATT and CDR2 SNEGSKA (reference sequence). The chain's CDR3 is CSARTGQGGSPLHF. Here the CDR3 DNA reads TGCAGTGCTAGAACCGGACAGGGAGGCTCACCCCTCCACTTT.

In its sample, this clonotype was seen many times. The rearrangement joins TRBV6-5 to TRBJ1-5, with D tentatively TRBD1 (6 bases). The germline CDR1 and CDR2 sequences are MNHEY and SVGAGI. The V gene lost 2 bases and the J gene lost 2 bases, with 16 bases spanning the gap. The CDR3 sequence is 17 residues long. CDR3 nucleotide sequence: TGTGCCAGCAGTTACGTTCGGGCAGGGGTTGGCAATCAGCCCCAGCATTTT. The encoded protein is CASSYVRAGVGNQPQHF.

The J gene is TRBJ2-3, the V gene TRBV24-1; the D gene could be TRBD1 or TRBD2 (5 bases each). Trimming shortened V by 3 bases and J by 10 bases, and 19 bases separated the two germline ends. The CDR3 sequence is 15 residues long. Germline loops: CDR1 KGHDR, CDR2 SFDVKD. DNA for the CDR3: TGTGCCACCAGTGATCCGGGACGGTCCCCGGATTCGCAGTATTTT. Protein sequence: CATSDPGRSPDSQYF.

This clonotype has a count of ten or more. V is TRBV6-2 or TRBV6-3 and J is TRBJ1-1, with D unclear. The V gene's germline CDR1 is MNHEY and CDR2 SVGEGT. This CDR3 is built from 13 residues. V was clipped by 5 bases and J by 10 bases, with 17 bases between them. The CDR3 reads CASSPDFPGGAFF. The CDR3 bases are TGTGCCAGCAGTCCCGATTTTCCGGGAGGAGCTTTCTTT.

The sample holds many counts of this clonotype. The rearrangement joins TRBV9 to TRBJ2-5, with D unclear. There are 14 residues in the CDR3. Trimming left V 0 bases short and J 7 bases short, with 13 bases between. Per the germline V gene, CDR1 is SGDLS and CDR2 is YYNGEE. CDR3 DNA: TGTGCCAGCAGCGTAGACCTCAAGGGCGGGACCCAGTACTTC. This sequence encodes CASSVDLKGGTQYF.

The chain uses TRBV20-1 and TRBJ2-5; TRBD2 matches at 12 bases. V trimming: 6 bases; J trimming: 5 bases; junction bases outside the gene matches: 4. Germline V lookup: CDR1 DFQATT, CDR2 SNEGSKA (reference sequence). This CDR3 contains 13 residues. CDR3 in DNA: TGCAGTGCCCGGACTAGCGGGACCGAGACCCAGTACTTC. This translates into CSARTSGTETQYF.

This clonotype was detected many times. V is TRBV11-1 and J is TRBJ2-2; D gene uncertain. This CDR3 is built from 14 residues. Per germline, CDR1 SGHAT and CDR2 FQDESV (reference sequence). V dropped 5 bases and J dropped 1 base, with 8 bases sitting between them. The CDR3 coding sequence is TGTGCCAGCAGCCCTGGCCTGAACACCGGGGAGCTGTTTTTT. It specifies CASSPGLNTGELFF. Full variable domain (outside the CDR3, taken from reference TRBV11-1 and TRBJ2-2): EAEVAQSPRYKITEKSQAVAFWCDPISGHATLYWYRQILGQGPELLVQFQDESVVDDSQLPKDRFSAERLKGVDSTLKIQPAELGDSAMYLCASSPGLNTGELFFGEGSRLTVL.

In its sample, this clonotype was seen many times. The rearrangement joins TRBV6-5 to TRBJ2-5; 7 nucleotides line up with TRBD1. The length of the CDR3 is 15 residues. V trimming: 2 bases; J trimming: 1 base; junction bases outside the gene matches: 4. Germline V gene data show CDR1 as MNHEY and CDR2 as SVGAGI. CDR3 sequence reads: CASSYQGTAQETQYF. The CDR3 region has the DNA TGTGCCAGCAGTTACCAAGGGACAGCCCAAGAGACCCAGTACTTC.

There are a few counts of this clonotype. The chain links TRBV11-2 to TRBJ1-2, with TRBD1 matching over 8 bases. This CDR3 contains 14 residues. With 6 bases clipped from V and 4 bases from J, the junction kept 7 bases outside the gene matches. The V gene's germline CDR1 is SGHAT and CDR2 FQNNGV. The CDR3 DNA reads as TGTGCCAGCAGTCCTAGGACAGGGAGCTATGGCTACACCTTC. It translates to CASSPRTGSYGYTF.

This clonotype came up a few times. This clone may be a read error of a much larger clone one base away. The chain carries TRBV20-1 and TRBJ2-2; possibly TRBD2 for D (5 bases). Per the germline V gene, CDR1 is DFQATT and CDR2 is SNEGSKA (reference sequence). The CDR3 covers 13 residues. In nucleotides, the CDR3 is TGCAGTGCTCTGCTAGCCCTCACCGGGGAGCTGTGTTTT. Translation: CSALLALTGELCF.

This clonotype was detected ten times or more. The CDR3 DNA reads as TGTGCTAGTGGTTCACTCGGCCGTGGGGTCAATGAGCAGTTCTTC. Translating gives CASGSLGRGVNEQFF. The chain carries TRBV12-5 and TRBJ2-1; D call uncertain. The CDR3 has 15 amino acids. Germline V lookup: CDR1 LGHNT, CDR2 FRNRAP. V lost 4 bases and J lost 6, with 16 bases in between.

This clonotype was recorded many times. The V gene is TRBV19, the J gene TRBJ1-1; D is unresolved. Trimming removed 5 bases at V and 6 bases at J, with 22 bases between. The CDR3 has 16 amino acids. In germline, CDR1 is LNHDA, CDR2 SQIVND (reference sequence). The CDR3 DNA sequence: TGTGCCAGTAGTTGGGTACAAGGACCGCGACTTGCTGAAGCTTTCTTT. As protein: CASSWVQGPRLAEAFF.

This clonotype showed up many times. The chain has TRBV6-5 and TRBJ1-1, with unresolved D. The germline gives CDR1 MNHEY, CDR2 SVGAGI. The V end lost 0 bases, the J end lost 7 bases, and 9 bases lay between the germline ends. The length of the CDR3 is 13 residues. DNA for the CDR3: TGTGCCAGCAGTTACTCGGATAGTGGTGAAGCTTTCTTT. Its protein is CASSYSDSGEAFF.

In this sample, this clonotype turned up a few times. One end of the junction is discordant with germline, which a read error may explain. The chain links TRBV6-5 to TRBJ1-3, with 10 bases that match TRBD1. The CDR3 has 16 residues. The V gene's germline CDR1 is MNHEY and CDR2 SVGAGI. The CDR3 DNA sequence: TGTGCCAGCAGTAACTCGACAGGGGGCCACGGAAACACCATATATTTT. Translation gives CASSNSTGGHGNTIYF.

This clonotype was recorded a few times. Possible read error: a much larger clone is one base away. V and J are TRBV7-2 and TRBJ1-2; TRBD1 matches at 7 bases. CDR1 is SGHTA, CDR2 FQGNSA, per germline. CDR3 length: 13 amino acids. The CDR3 region is CASSQITGDGCTF. The CDR3 DNA follows: TGTGCCAGCAGCCAGATCACAGGGGATGGCTGCACCTTC.

This clonotype appeared many times. This chain uses TRBV19 with TRBJ1-1; D remains unclear. CDR3 length: 13 amino acids. Germline values: CDR1 LNHDA, CDR2 SQIVND (reference sequence). V was trimmed by 5 bases and J by 6 bases, leaving 13 bases between them. CDR3 residues: CASSLITGSEAFF. Written as DNA, the CDR3 is TGTGCCAGTAGTCTCATAACGGGGTCTGAAGCTTTCTTT.